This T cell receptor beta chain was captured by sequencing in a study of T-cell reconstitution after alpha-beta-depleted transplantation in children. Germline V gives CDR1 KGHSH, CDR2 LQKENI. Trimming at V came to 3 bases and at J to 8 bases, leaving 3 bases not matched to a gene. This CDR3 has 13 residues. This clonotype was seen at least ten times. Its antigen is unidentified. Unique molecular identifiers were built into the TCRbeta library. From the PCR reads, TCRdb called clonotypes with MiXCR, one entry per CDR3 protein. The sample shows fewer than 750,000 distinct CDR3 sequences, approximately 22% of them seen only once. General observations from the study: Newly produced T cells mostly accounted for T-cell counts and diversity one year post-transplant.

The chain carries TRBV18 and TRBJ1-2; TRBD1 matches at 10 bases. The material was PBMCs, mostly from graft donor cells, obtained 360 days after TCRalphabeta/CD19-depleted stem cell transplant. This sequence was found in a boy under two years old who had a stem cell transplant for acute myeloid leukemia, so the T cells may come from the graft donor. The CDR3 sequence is CASSPDRGSGYTF. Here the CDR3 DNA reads TGTGCCAGCTCACCGGACAGGGGGAGCGGCTACACCTTC.